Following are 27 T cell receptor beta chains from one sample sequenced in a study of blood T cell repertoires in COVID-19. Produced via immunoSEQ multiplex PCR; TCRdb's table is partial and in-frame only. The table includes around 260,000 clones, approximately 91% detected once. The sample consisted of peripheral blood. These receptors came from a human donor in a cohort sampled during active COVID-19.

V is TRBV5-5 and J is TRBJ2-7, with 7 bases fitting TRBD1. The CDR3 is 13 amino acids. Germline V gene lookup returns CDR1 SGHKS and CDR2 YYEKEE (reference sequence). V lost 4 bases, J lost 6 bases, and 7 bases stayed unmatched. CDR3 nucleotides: TGTGCCAGCAGCGGACTCCCAGGGGGCGAGCAGTACTTC. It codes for CASSGLPGGEQYF.

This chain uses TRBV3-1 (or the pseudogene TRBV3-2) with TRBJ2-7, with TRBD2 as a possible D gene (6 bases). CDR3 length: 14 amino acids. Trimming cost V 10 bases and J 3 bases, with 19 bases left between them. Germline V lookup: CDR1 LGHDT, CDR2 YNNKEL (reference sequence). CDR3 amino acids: CATQPGERSYEQYF. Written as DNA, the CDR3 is TGTGCCACCCAACCGGGAGAACGAAGCTACGAGCAGTACTTC.

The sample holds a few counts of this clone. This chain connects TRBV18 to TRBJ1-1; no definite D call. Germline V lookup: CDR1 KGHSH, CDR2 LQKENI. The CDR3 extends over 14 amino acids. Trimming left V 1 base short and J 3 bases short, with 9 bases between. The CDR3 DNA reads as TGTGCCAGCTCACCACGTTCCGGGGACACTGAAGCTTTCTTT. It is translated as CASSPRSGDTEAFF.

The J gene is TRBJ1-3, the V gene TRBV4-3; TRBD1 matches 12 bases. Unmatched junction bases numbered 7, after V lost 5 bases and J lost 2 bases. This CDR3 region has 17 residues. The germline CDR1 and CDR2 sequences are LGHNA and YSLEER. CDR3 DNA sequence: TGCGCCAGCAGCAACCGGGACAGGGGGCAAACTGGAAACACCATATATTTT. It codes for CASSNRDRGQTGNTIYF.

CDR3 amino acids: CASSLRGQGYNSPLHF. The CDR3 DNA sequence: TGTGCCAGCAGCCTCCGTGGACAGGGCTATAATTCACCCCTCCACTTT. V gene TRBV3-1 (or the pseudogene TRBV3-2) combines with J gene TRBJ1-6, with TRBD1 matching 8 bases. Trimming removed 4 bases from V and 3 bases from J; junction bases left unmatched: 5. In germline, CDR1 is LGHDT, CDR2 YNNKEL (reference sequence). The CDR3 length is 16 residues.

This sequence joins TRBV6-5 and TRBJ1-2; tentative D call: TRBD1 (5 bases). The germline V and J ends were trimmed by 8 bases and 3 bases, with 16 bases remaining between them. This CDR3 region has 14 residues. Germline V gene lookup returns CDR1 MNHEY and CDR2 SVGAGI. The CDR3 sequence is CASGGALSDYGYTF. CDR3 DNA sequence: TGTGCCAGCGGCGGGGCTCTCTCTGACTATGGCTACACCTTC.

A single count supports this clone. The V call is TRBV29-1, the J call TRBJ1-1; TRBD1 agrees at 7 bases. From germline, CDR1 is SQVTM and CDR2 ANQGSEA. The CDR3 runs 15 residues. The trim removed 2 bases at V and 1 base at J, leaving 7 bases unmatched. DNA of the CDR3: TGCAGCGTTGAACGGCCAGGGGGGCCGAACACTGAAGCTTTCTTT. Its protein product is CSVERPGGPNTEAFF.

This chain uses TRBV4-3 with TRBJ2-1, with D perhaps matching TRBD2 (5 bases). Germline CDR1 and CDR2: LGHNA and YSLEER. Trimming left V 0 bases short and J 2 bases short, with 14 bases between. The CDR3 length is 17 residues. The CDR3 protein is CASSQDWERVTYNEQFF. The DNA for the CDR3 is TGCGCCAGCAGCCAAGATTGGGAGAGGGTAACCTACAATGAGCAGTTCTTC.

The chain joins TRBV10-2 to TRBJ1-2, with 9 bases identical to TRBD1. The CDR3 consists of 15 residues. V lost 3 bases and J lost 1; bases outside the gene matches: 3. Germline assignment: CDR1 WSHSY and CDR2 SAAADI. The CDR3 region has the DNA TGCGCCAGCAGTGAACAGGGGGCAAGTAACTATGGCTACACCTTC. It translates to CASSEQGASNYGYTF.

CDR3 sequence (DNA): TGTGCCAGCAGTTACTCGACTCCTTTGGAGCAGTACTTC. It codes for CASSYSTPLEQYF. The chain carries TRBV6-2 or TRBV6-3 and TRBJ2-7; D gene unclear. The CDR3 is made up of 13 amino acids. Germline V gene sequence: CDR1 MNHEY, CDR2 SVGEGT. Trimming took 0 bases from V and 7 from J, leaving 10 bases between them.

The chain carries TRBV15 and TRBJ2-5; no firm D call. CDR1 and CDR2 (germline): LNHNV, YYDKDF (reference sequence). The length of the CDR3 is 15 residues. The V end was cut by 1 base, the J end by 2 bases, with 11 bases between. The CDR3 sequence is CATSRVSRSQETQYF. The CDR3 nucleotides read TGTGCCACCAGCAGAGTATCGCGCTCACAAGAGACCCAGTACTTC.

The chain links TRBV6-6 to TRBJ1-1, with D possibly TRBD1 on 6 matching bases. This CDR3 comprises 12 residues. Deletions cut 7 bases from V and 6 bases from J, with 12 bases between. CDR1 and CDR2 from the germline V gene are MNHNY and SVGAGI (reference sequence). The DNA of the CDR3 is TGTGCCAGCATTGGCAGGGGCCCTGAAGCTTTCTTT. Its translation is CASIGRGPEAFF.

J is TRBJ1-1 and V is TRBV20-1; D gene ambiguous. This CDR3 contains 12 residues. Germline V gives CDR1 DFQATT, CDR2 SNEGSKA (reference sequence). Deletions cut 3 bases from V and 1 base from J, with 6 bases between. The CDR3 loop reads CSASTGNTEAFF. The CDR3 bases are TGCAGTGCTAGTACTGGGAACACTGAAGCTTTCTTT.

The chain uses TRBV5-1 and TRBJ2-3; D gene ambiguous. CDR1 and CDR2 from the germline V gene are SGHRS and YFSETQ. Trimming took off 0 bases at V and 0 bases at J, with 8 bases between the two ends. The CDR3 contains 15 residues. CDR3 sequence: CASSLGQASTDTQYF. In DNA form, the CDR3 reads TGCGCCAGCAGCTTGGGGCAGGCTAGCACAGATACGCAGTATTTT. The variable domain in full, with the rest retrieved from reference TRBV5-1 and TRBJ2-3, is KAGVTQTPRYLIKTRGQQVTLSCSPISGHRSVSWYQQTPGQGLQFLFEYFSETQRNKGNFPGRFSGRQFSNSRSEMNVSTLELGDSALYLCASSLGQASTDTQYFGPGTRLTVL.

The CDR3 DNA follows: TGTGCCAGCAGCTGGGGGACAGGGAGCTCCTACAATGAGCAGTTCTTC. It codes for CASSWGTGSSYNEQFF. The chain couples TRBV5-4 to TRBJ2-1; 9 bases agree with TRBD1. The CDR3 extends over 16 amino acids. Germline V gene sequence: CDR1 SGHNT, CDR2 YYREEE (reference sequence). The J segment lost 0 bases and the V segment lost 3 bases, leaving 4 bases of the junction unmatched.

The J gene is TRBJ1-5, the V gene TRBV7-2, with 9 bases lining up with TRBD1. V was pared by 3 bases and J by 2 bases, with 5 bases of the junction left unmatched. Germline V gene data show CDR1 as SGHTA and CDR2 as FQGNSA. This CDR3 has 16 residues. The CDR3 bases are TGTGCCAGCAGCTTCCAACAGGGGGCGGGCAATCAGCCCCAGCATTTT. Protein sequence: CASSFQQGAGNQPQHF.

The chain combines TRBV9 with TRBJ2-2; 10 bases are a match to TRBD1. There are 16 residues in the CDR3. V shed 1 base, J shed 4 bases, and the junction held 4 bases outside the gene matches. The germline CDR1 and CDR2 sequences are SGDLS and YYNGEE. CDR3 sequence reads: CASSVIWTGGTGELFF. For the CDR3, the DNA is TGTGCCAGCAGCGTAATTTGGACAGGGGGCACCGGGGAGCTGTTTTTT.

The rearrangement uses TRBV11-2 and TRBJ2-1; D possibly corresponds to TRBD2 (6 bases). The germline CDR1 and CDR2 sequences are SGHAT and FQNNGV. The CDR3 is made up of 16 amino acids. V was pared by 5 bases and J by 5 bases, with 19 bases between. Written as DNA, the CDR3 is TGTGCCAGCAGCCTAGGGATGGGGAGGATCCACAATGAGCAGTTCTTC. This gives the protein CASSLGMGRIHNEQFF.

CDR3 nucleotide sequence: TGTGCCAGCAGTTTTACGGAGACCTACGAGCAGTACTTC. Protein: CASSFTETYEQYF. J is TRBJ2-7 and V is TRBV12-3 or TRBV12-4, with D unresolved. V lost 3 bases and J 2 bases, leaving 8 bases between the germline ends. The CDR3 runs 13 residues.

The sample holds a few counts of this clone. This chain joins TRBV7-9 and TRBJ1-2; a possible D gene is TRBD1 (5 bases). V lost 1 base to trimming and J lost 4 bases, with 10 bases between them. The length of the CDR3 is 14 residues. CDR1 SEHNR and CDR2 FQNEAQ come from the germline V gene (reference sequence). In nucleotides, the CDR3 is TGTGCCAGCAGCTTAGTCGGACACCTCTATGGCTACACCTTC. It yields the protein CASSLVGHLYGYTF.

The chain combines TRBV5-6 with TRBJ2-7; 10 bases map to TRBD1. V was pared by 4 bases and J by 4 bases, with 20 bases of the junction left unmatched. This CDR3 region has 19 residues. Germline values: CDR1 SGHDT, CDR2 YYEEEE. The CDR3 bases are TGTGCCAGCAGCCCCGTGGACAGGGGGAGAGCGGGAAGCGGATACGAGCAGTACTTC. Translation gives CASSPVDRGRAGSGYEQYF.

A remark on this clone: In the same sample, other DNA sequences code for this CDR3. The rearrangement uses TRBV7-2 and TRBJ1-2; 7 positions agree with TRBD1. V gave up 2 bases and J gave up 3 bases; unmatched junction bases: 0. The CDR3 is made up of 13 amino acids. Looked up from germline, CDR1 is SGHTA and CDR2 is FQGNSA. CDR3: CASSLTGDYGYTF. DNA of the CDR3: TGTGCCAGCAGCTTAACAGGGGACTATGGCTACACCTTC.

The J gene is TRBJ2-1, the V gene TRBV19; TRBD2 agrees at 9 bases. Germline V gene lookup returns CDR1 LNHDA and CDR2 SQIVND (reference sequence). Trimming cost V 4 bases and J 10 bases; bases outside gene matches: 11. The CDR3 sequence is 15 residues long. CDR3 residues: CASSRRLADIWEQFF. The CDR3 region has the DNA TGTGCCAGTAGTAGGAGACTAGCGGACATTTGGGAGCAGTTCTTC.

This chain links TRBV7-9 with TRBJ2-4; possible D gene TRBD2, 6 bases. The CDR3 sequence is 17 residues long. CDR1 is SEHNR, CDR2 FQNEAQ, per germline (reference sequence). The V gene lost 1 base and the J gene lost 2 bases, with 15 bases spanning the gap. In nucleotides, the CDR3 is TGTGCCAGCAGCTTAGTAGCTCCAGGGAGGACCAAAAACATTCAGTACTTC. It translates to CASSLVAPGRTKNIQYF.

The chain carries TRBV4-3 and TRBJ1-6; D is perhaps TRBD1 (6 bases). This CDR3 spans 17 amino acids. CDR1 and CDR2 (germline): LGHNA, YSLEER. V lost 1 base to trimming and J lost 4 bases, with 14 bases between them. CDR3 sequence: CASSQGLLTGYNSPLHF. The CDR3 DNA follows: TGCGCCAGCAGCCAAGGACTACTTACAGGGTATAATTCACCCCTCCACTTT.

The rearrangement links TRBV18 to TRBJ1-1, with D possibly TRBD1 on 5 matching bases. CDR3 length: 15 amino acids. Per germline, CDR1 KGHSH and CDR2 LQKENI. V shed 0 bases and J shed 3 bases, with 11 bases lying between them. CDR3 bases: TGTGCCAGCTCACCACCGGTCAGGGTGGACACTGAAGCTTTCTTT. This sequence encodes CASSPPVRVDTEAFF.

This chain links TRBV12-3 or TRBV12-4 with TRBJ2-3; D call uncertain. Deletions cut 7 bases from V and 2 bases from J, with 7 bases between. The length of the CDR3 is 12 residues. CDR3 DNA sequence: TGTGCCAGCACCCTTAACACAGATACGCAGTATTTT. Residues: CASTLNTDTQYF.